This passage covers 14 T cell receptor beta chains from one sample sequenced in a study of control samples from healthy donors and cancer patients (dated by TCRdb to the early 2020s). Receptor amplification or capture employed the immunoSEQ multiplex PCR assay. The clones in this table, taken by TCRdb from immuneACCESS, are in-frame only. Not every clone is retained; where verified, under half of the shortfall comes from an unresolved V gene, and the cause of the rest is unknown. The sample table holds about 34,000 clones, of which 86% were seen once. 1.6% of the sample belongs to the ten largest clones. The sequenced sample was PBMCs. These TCRs come from a woman in her 40s with lung cancer.

This chain links TRBV4-3 with TRBJ1-5, with a possible D match to TRBD1 (5 bases). V lost 0 bases, J lost 2 bases, and 8 bases lay in between. CDR1 and CDR2 (germline): LGHNA, YSLEER. The CDR3 contains 15 residues. The CDR3 DNA is TGCGCCAGCAGCCAAGATCAAGGGGGCAATCAGCCCCAGCATTTT. As protein: CASSQDQGGNQPQHF.

The chain uses TRBV24-1 and TRBJ2-2, with 11 bases aligning to TRBD1. J was trimmed by 4 bases and V by 3 bases; bases with no gene match: 6. This CDR3 has 17 residues. The V gene's germline CDR1 is KGHDR and CDR2 SFDVKD. CDR3 amino acids: CATSDEGQGVRTGELFF. The CDR3 coding sequence is TGTGCCACCAGTGATGAGGGACAGGGGGTTCGCACCGGGGAGCTGTTTTTT.

This chain links TRBV4-2 with TRBJ1-2; D not certain. This CDR3 is 13 amino acids long. With 3 bases removed from V and 7 bases from J, the gap between germline ends came to 12 bases. Per the germline V gene, CDR1 is LGHNA and CDR2 is YNFKEQ. Here the CDR3 reads CASSQFTRSGYTF. The CDR3 bases are TGTGCCAGCAGCCAGTTTACTAGATCTGGCTACACCTTC.

The chain recombines TRBV18 with TRBJ2-7, with D maybe TRBD1 (6 bases). The length of the CDR3 is 15 residues. Germline V gives CDR1 KGHSH, CDR2 LQKENI. V lost 3 bases and J 7 bases, leaving 19 bases between the germline ends. The CDR3 region is CASSPPNNRDGEQYF. The DNA of the CDR3 is TGTGCCAGCTCACCCCCCAACAACAGGGATGGAGAGCAGTACTTC. The full variable domain, completed using reference TRBV18 and TRBJ2-7, is NAGVMQNPRHLVRRRGQEARLRCSPMKGHSHVYWYRQLPEEGLKFMVYLQKENIIDESGMPKERFSAEFPKEGPSILRIQQVVRGDSAAYFCASSPPNNRDGEQYFGPGTRLTVT.

This clone was recorded once. This chain connects TRBV29-1 to TRBJ2-3; TRBD1 agrees at 8 bases. Germline lookup yields CDR1 SQVTM and CDR2 ANQGSEA. The CDR3 covers 18 residues. The junction had 25 bases not matched to a gene; V was cut back by 8 bases and J by 6 bases. The CDR3 nucleotides are TGCAGCTTAATCGAAGTCAGGGGGCCGTTCCTCCTAGGGGATACGCAGTATTTT. Protein product: CSLIEVRGPFLLGDTQYF.

The chain uses TRBV18 and TRBJ2-2; 10 nucleotides agree with TRBD1. Germline CDR1 reads KGHSH; CDR2 reads LQKENI. The junction had 13 bases not matched to a gene; V was cut back by 3 bases and J by 6 bases. The CDR3 is made up of 18 amino acids. CDR3 in amino acids: CASSPILNPGQGPGELFF. In DNA form, the CDR3 reads TGTGCCAGCTCACCTATCTTAAACCCGGGACAGGGGCCCGGGGAGCTGTTTTTT.

This clone occurred a few times. The CDR3 spells CASTPRGGNEQFF. The CDR3 DNA sequence: TGTGCCAGCACCCCCAGGGGGGGGAATGAGCAGTTCTTC. This chain connects TRBV6-5 to TRBJ2-1; the D gene could be TRBD1 or TRBD2 (7 bases each). V gave up 7 bases and J gave up 7 bases, with 14 bases separating them. This CDR3 has 13 residues. CDR1 is MNHEY, CDR2 SVGAGI, per germline.

A note on this clone: Other DNA sequences in the sample encode the same CDR3. The chain is built from TRBV9 and TRBJ2-1, with D possibly being TRBD2 (5 bases). This CDR3 is built from 14 residues. From germline, CDR1 is SGDLS and CDR2 YYNGEE. V dropped 2 bases and J dropped 0 bases, with 6 bases sitting between them. CDR3 sequence: CASSVGSSYNEQFF. CDR3 bases: TGTGCCAGCAGCGTGGGGAGCTCCTACAATGAGCAGTTCTTC.

This chain joins TRBV28 and TRBJ2-2; 11 bases are a match to TRBD1. The V segment lost 10 bases and the J segment 5 bases; nucleotides outside the gene matches: 15. CDR1 is MDHEN, CDR2 SYDVKM, per germline. CDR3 size: 17 residues. This CDR3 reads CATETKRGTGGTGELFF. CDR3 sequence (DNA): TGTGCCACAGAGACTAAGAGGGGGACAGGGGGTACCGGGGAGCTGTTTTTT.

In this sample, this clone turned up once. The chain uses TRBV27 and TRBJ1-5, with D perhaps TRBD1 (5 bases). The CDR3 has 17 amino acids. The germline V gene has CDR1 MNHEY and CDR2 SMNVEV (reference sequence). Trimming left V 5 bases short and J 2 bases short, with 19 bases between. CDR3 protein: CASSLYGDLGGNQPQHF. Here the CDR3 DNA reads TGTGCCAGCAGTCTGTACGGGGACCTCGGAGGCAATCAGCCCCAGCATTTT.

The chain couples TRBV6-6 to TRBJ2-5; D is perhaps TRBD1 (6 bases). Per the germline V gene, CDR1 is MNHNY and CDR2 is SVGAGI (reference sequence). The CDR3 covers 14 residues. V was trimmed by 5 bases and J by 1 base, leaving 11 bases between them. Written as DNA, the CDR3 is TGTGCCAGCAGTATTGGACAGCTCCAAGAGACCCAGTACTTC. It translates to CASSIGQLQETQYF.

J is TRBJ1-6 and V is TRBV24-1; D ambiguous. The CDR3 contains 14 residues. Germline V lookup: CDR1 KGHDR, CDR2 SFDVKD. V was trimmed by 3 bases and J by 5 bases, leaving 7 bases between them. The DNA of the CDR3 is TGTGCCACCAGTGATCCTCCAGATAATTCACCCCTCCACTTT. Its translation is CATSDPPDNSPLHF.

This chain uses TRBV3-1 (or the pseudogene TRBV3-2) with TRBJ1-6; the D gene is possibly TRBD1 (6 bases). The CDR3 contains 17 residues. Germline CDR1 reads LGHDT; CDR2 reads YNNKEL (reference sequence). V lost 4 bases to trimming and J lost 2 bases, with 15 bases between them. As DNA, the CDR3 is TGTGCCAGCAGCCCATCCCCGACAGGTACCTATAATTCACCCCTCCACTTT. As protein: CASSPSPTGTYNSPLHF.

CDR3 residues: CASSLEGLTTYEQYF. Here the CDR3 DNA reads TGCGCCAGCAGCTTGGAAGGGCTTACGACCTACGAGCAGTACTTC. The chain joins TRBV5-1 to TRBJ2-7; D not resolved. V gave up 0 bases and J gave up 2 bases, with 12 bases separating them. The CDR3 is 15 residues long. Germline values: CDR1 SGHRS, CDR2 YFSETQ.